These T cell receptor beta chains were read from a single sample in a study of regulatory T cells in long-lasting Graves disease. TCRdb analysed the multiplex PCR reads with MiXCR anew, one entry per CDR3 protein. The sample has about 660,000 distinct CDR3 sequences, about 30% seen once. The starting material was peripheral blood mononuclear cells (PBMCs), obtained when the disease was refractory, from a patient treated with antithyroid drugs. Source of these receptors: a female donor with Graves disease. Each CDR3 is given with its conserved first and last residue. The D gene is left open where the match is weak. Not every row has a clone size; where given, it reads once, few, many or a size class.

CDR3 DNA	CDR3 protein	clone size	V gene	J gene	D gene
TGTGCCAGCAGTCAACAGGGTCCCGAGCAGTACTTC	CASSQQGPEQYF	.	TRBV28	TRBJ2-7	.
TGTGCCATCAGTGAGTCAGGACAGCACACGGGCGTGCAGTACTTC	CAISESGQHTGVQYF	few	TRBV10-3	TRBJ2-7	.
TGTGCCAGCAGTTTAACTTCCAGGGACACTGAAGCTTTCTTT	CASSLTSRDTEAFF	many	TRBV12-3/TRBV12-4	TRBJ1-1	.
TGTGCCAGCAGTGAAAATCCCTCGGGGACTGGCCAAGAGACCCAGTACTTC	CASSENPSGTGQETQYF	.	TRBV2	TRBJ2-5	.
TGTGCCAGCAGTTACTCACCGGACAGGGGCACTGAAGCTTTCTTT	CASSYSPDRGTEAFF	few	TRBV6-9	TRBJ1-1	TRBD1
TGTGCCAGCAGCCCGGGACTAGCGGGAGGCTCCTACAATGAGCAGTTCTTC	CASSPGLAGGSYNEQFF	once	TRBV11-2	TRBJ2-1	TRBD2
TGTGCCACCAGCAGATGGGGCGGACAGGGCGGTGAAAAACTGTTTTTT	CATSRWGGQGGEKLFF	.	TRBV15	TRBJ1-4	TRBD1
TGTGCCAGCAGCCAGGGACTAGCGGGAGGGGTAGGGTACAATGAGCAGTTCTTC	CASSQGLAGGVGYNEQFF	.	TRBV11-2	TRBJ2-1	TRBD2
TGTGCCAGCAGTTTGGGGAATCGGTCCTACGAGCAGTACTTC	CASSLGNRSYEQYF	many	TRBV28	TRBJ2-7	.
TGTGCCAGCAGTTTATCCAGGACAGGGGACACCAATCAGCCCCAGCATTTT	CASSLSRTGDTNQPQHF	many	TRBV12-3/TRBV12-4	TRBJ1-5	TRBD1
TGTGCCAGCAGTTTCATATCGTGGGGACAGGGTAACTATGGCTACACCTTC	CASSFISWGQGNYGYTF	many	TRBV28	TRBJ1-2	TRBD1
TGCAGCGTAACGACAGATACTAACTATGGCTACACCTTC	CSVTTDTNYGYTF	.	TRBV29-1	TRBJ1-2	.
TGTGCCAGCAGCCAAGATAGGCTAGCGGCCAAAAACATTCAGTACTTC	CASSQDRLAAKNIQYF	.	TRBV3-1	TRBJ2-4	.
TGTGCCAGCAGACTCAACAGGGAGTCTAACTATGGCTACACCTTC	CASRLNRESNYGYTF	many	TRBV6-1	TRBJ1-2	.